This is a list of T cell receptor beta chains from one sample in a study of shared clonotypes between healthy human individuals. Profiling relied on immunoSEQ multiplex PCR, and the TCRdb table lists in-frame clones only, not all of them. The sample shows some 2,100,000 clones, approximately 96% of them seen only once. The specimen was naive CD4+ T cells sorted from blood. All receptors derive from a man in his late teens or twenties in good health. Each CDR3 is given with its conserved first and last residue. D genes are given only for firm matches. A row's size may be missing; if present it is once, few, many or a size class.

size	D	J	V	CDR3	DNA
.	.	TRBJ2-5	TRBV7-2	CASSLSLSGLGSQETQYF	TGTGCCAGCAGCTTAAGTCTGTCCGGGTTGGGGTCCCAAGAGACCCAGTACTTC
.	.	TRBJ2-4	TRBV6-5	CASSGVAKNIQYF	TGTGCCAGCTCTGGAGTAGCCAAAAACATTCAGTACTTC
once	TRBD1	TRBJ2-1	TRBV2	CASTQWTGNEQFF	TGTGCCAGCACCCAATGGACAGGCAATGAGCAGTTCTTC
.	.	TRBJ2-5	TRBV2	CASRITGQETQYF	TGTGCCAGCAGGATTACAGGACAAGAGACCCAGTACTTC
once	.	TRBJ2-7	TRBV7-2	CASSFGLTYEQYF	TGTGCCAGCAGCTTCGGGCTCACCTACGAGCAGTACTTC
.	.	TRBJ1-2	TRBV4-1	CASSQDFTGSNYGYTF	TGCGCCAGCAGCCAAGATTTTACAGGCTCTAACTATGGCTACACCTTC
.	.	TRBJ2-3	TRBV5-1	CASSFGKGNTDTQYF	TGCGCCAGCAGCTTTGGCAAGGGGAACACAGATACGCAGTATTTT
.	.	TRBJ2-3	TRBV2	CASEATDTQYF	TGTGCCAGCGAAGCAACCGATACGCAGTATTTT
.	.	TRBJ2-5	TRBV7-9	CASSPGFKETQYF	TGTGCCAGCAGCCCCGGGTTCAAAGAGACCCAGTACTTC
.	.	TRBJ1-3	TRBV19	CASSYSSGNTIYF	TGTGCCAGTAGTTACAGCTCTGGAAACACCATATATTTT
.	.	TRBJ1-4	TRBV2	CASSVDTGRGNEKLFF	TGTGCCAGCAGCGTCGATACAGGGAGGGGGAATGAAAAACTGTTTTTT
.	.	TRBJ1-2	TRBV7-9	CASSHPARPPYGYTF	TGTGCCAGCAGCCATCCGGCCAGGCCGCCGTATGGCTACACCTTC
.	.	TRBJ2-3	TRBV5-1	CASSLRAASLGDTQYF	TGCGCCAGCAGCTTGAGGGCAGCCAGTCTCGGAGATACGCAGTATTTT
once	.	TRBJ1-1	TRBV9	CASSPEGLGTEAFF	TGTGCCAGCAGCCCTGAAGGACTTGGCACTGAAGCTTTCTTT
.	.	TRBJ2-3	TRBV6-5	CASSNTDTQYF	TGTGCCAGCAGTAATACAGATACGCAGTATTTT
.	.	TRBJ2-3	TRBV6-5	CASRLTGGQDTQYF	TGTGCCAGCAGACTCACCGGAGGGCAGGATACGCAGTATTTT
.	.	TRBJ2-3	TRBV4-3	CASSQDHGGTGNTDTQYF	TGCGCCAGCAGCCAAGATCATGGCGGGACGGGAAACACAGATACGCAGTATTTT
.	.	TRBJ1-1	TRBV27	CASSLIRRQENTEAFF	TGTGCCAGCAGTTTAATACGTCGACAGGAGAACACTGAAGCTTTCTTT
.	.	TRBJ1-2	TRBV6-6	CASSTTGGANYGYTF	TGTGCCAGCAGTACTACAGGCGGCGCTAACTATGGCTACACCTTC
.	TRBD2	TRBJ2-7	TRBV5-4	CASSSRGESAYEQYF	TGTGCCAGCAGCTCCCGGGGGGAGTCGGCCTACGAGCAGTACTTC
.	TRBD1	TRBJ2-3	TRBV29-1	CSVGDRFVDTQYF	TGCAGCGTTGGGGACAGGTTTGTAGATACGCAGTATTTT
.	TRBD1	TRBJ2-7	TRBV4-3	CASSQDPGQGRLYEQYF	TGCGCCAGCAGCCAAGACCCCGGACAGGGTCGGTTGTACGAGCAGTACTTC
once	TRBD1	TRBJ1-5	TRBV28	CASSPGGGNQPQHF	TGTGCCAGCAGTCCAGGGGGCGGCAATCAGCCCCAGCATTTT
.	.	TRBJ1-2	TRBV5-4	CASSLAGQGGYGYTF	TGTGCCAGCAGCTTGGCGGGACAAGGAGGCTATGGCTACACCTTC
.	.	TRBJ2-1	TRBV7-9	CASSLHIGTVDNEQFF	TGTGCCAGCAGCTTACATATTGGGACCGTGGACAATGAGCAGTTCTTC
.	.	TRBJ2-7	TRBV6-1	CASSMVVGGSYEQYF	TGTGCCAGCAGCATGGTCGTAGGGGGCTCCTACGAGCAGTACTTC
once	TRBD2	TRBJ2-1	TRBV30	CAWSRTSGAYKEQFF	TGTGCCTGGAGTCGGACTAGCGGGGCCTACAAGGAGCAGTTCTTC
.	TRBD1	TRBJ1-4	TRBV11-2	CASSLGGRGDEKLFF	TGTGCCAGCAGCTTAGGCGGCAGGGGGGATGAAAAACTGTTTTTT
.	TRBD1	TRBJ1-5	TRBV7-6	CASSAEGQGNQPQHF	TGTGCCAGCAGCGCCGAGGGACAGGGGAATCAGCCCCAGCATTTT
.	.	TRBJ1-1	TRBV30	CAWRTEPGGTAFEAFF	TGTGCCTGGAGGACGGAACCGGGGGGAACTGCGTTTGAAGCTTTCTTT
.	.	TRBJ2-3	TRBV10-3	CAISRGTVTSTDTQYF	TGTGCCATCAGTAGAGGGACTGTAACTAGCACAGATACGCAGTATTTT
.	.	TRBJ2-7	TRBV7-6	CASSPDRGGYEQYF	TGTGCCAGCAGCCCCGACCGAGGCGGCTACGAGCAGTACTTC
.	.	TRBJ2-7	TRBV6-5	CASSYLAGRQTYEQYF	TGTGCCAGCAGTTACCTGGCAGGGCGGCAGACCTACGAGCAGTACTTC
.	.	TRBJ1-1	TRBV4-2	CASSPQGIGTEAFF	TGTGCCAGCAGCCCACAGGGAATAGGGACTGAAGCTTTCTTT
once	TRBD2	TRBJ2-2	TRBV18	CASSSFGAGTSRGGTGELFF	TGTGCCAGCTCATCATTTGGCGCCGGGACTAGTAGAGGAGGGACCGGGGAGCTGTTTTTT
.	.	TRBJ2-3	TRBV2	CASSNWRGNTDTQYF	TGTGCCAGCAGTAATTGGCGGGGCAACACAGATACGCAGTATTTT
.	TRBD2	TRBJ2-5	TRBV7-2	CASSVLTSGGGMTQYF	TGTGCCAGCAGCGTACTGACTAGCGGGGGAGGGATGACCCAGTACTTC
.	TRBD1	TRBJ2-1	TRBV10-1	CASWGRGSNNEQFF	TGCGCCAGCTGGGGCAGGGGGTCTAACAATGAGCAGTTCTTC
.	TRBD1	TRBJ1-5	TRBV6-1	CASSARTGSNQPQHF	TGTGCCAGCAGTGCAAGGACAGGGAGCAATCAGCCCCAGCATTTT
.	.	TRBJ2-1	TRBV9	CASSVGIAVYNEQFF	TGTGCCAGCAGCGTAGGAATAGCGGTATACAATGAGCAGTTCTTC
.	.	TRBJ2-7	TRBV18	CASSPSYREAYEQYF	TGTGCCAGCTCACCAAGTTACAGGGAAGCCTACGAGCAGTACTTC
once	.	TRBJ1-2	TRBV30	CAWMSVSYYGYTF	TGTGCCTGGATGTCTGTCTCATACTATGGCTACACCTTC
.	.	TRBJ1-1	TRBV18	CASSLRREGPTEAFF	TGTGCCAGCTCACTAAGACGCGAGGGTCCCACTGAAGCTTTCTTT
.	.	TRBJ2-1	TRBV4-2	CASSQVMIISYNEQFF	TGTGCCAGCAGCCAAGTAATGATTATCTCCTACAATGAGCAGTTCTTC
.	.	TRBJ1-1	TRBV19	CASSRQGRTEAFF	TGTGCCAGTAGTAGGCAGGGGAGGACTGAAGCTTTCTTT
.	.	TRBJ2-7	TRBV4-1	CASSQDEGLYEQYF	TGCGCCAGCAGCCAAGATGAGGGCCTCTACGAGCAGTACTTC